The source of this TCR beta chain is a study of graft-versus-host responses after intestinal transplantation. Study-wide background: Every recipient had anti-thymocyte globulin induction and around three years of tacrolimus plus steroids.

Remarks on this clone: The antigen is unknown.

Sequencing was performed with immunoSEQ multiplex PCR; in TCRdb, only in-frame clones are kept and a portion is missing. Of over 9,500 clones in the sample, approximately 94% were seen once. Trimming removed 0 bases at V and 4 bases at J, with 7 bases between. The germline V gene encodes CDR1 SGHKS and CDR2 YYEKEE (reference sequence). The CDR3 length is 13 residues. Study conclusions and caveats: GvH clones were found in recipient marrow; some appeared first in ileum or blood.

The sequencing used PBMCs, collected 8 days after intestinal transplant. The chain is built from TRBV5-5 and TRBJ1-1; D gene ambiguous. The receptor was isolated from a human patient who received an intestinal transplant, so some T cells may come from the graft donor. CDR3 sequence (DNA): TGTGCCAGCAGCTTGGGGCCCAGCACTGAAGCTTTCTTT. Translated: CASSLGPSTEAFF.